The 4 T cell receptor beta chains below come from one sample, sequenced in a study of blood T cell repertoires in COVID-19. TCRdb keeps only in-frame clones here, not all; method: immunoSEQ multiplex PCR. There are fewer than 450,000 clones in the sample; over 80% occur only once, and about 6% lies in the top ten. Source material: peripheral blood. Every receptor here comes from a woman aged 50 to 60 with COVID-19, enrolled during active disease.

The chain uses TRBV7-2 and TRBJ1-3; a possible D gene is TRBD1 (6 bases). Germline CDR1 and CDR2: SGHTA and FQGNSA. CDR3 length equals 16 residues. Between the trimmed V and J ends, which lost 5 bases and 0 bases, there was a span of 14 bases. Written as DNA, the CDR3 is TGTGCCAGCAGCAAGGGGCCGACAGGCTCTGGAAACACCATATATTTT. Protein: CASSKGPTGSGNTIYF.

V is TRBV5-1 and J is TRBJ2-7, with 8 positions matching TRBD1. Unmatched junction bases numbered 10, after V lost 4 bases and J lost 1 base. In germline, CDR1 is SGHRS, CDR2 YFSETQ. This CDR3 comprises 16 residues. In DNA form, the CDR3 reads TGCGCCAGCAGCACGGGGATGACAGGGGTATCCTACGAGCAGTACTTC. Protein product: CASSTGMTGVSYEQYF.

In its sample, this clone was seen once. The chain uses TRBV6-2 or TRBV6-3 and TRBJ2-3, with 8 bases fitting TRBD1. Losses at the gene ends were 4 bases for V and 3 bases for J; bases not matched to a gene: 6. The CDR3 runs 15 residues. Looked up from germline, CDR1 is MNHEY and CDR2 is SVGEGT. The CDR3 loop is CASSWDRLGTDTQYF. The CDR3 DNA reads TGTGCCAGCAGTTGGGACAGGCTGGGGACAGATACGCAGTATTTT.

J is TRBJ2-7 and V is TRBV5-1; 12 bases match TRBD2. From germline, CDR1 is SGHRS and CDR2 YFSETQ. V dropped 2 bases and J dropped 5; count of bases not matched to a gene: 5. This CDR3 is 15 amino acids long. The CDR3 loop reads CASSFLAGGSDEQYF. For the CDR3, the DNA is TGCGCCAGCAGCTTTCTAGCGGGAGGGTCCGACGAGCAGTACTTC. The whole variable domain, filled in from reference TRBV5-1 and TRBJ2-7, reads KAGVTQTPRYLIKTRGQQVTLSCSPISGHRSVSWYQQTPGQGLQFLFEYFSETQRNKGNFPGRFSGRQFSNSRSEMNVSTLELGDSALYLCASSFLAGGSDEQYFGPGTRLTVT.